Shown below are 17 T cell receptor beta chains from a single sample sequenced in a study of OX40 agonist ivuxolimab in advanced cancers. The method was immunoSEQ multiplex PCR; TCRdb's version includes in-frame clones alone and lacks a portion of them. Of tens of thousands of clones listed, about 82% are singletons. The source was CD4+ or CD8+ T cells sorted from blood, collected in a trial of the OX40 agonist ivuxolimab. Every receptor here comes from an adult with an advanced solid tumor such as melanoma, head and neck, liver or kidney cancer.

J is TRBJ2-6 and V is TRBV5-5; tentatively, D is TRBD1 (5 bases). The V end was cut by 4 bases, the J end by 0 bases, with 8 bases between. This CDR3 spans 15 amino acids. The V gene's germline CDR1 is SGHKS and CDR2 YYEKEE (reference sequence). The CDR3 bases are TGTGCCAGCAGCATCGACAGCTCTGGGGCCAACGTCCTGACTTTC. This codes for CASSIDSSGANVLTF.

The chain employs TRBV30 and TRBJ2-1, with TRBD2 matching 12 bases. CDR1 is GTSNPN and CDR2 is SVGIG in the germline V gene (reference sequence). The junction had 4 bases not matched to a gene; V was cut back by 1 base and J by 0 bases. CDR3 length: 17 residues. The CDR3 sequence: CAWSGLAGGPSYNEQFF. The CDR3 DNA reads TGTGCCTGGAGTGGCCTAGCGGGAGGGCCCTCCTACAATGAGCAGTTCTTC.

CDR3 nucleotide sequence: TGTGCCAGCAGCTTAGCAGGGGGTAATGAAAAACTGTTTTTT. Its protein product is CASSLAGGNEKLFF. The chain recombines TRBV11-2 with TRBJ1-4; 7 bases line up with TRBD1. In germline, CDR1 is SGHAT, CDR2 FQNNGV. V lost 1 base and J lost 4; bases outside the gene matches: 0. The CDR3 runs to 14 residues. The full variable domain, in which reference TRBV11-2 and TRBJ1-4 provide the parts outside the CDR3, is EAGVAQSPRYKIIEKRQSVAFWCNPISGHATLYWYQQILGQGPKLLIQFQNNGVVDDSQLPKDRFSAERLKGVDSTLKIQPAKLEDSAVYLCASSLAGGNEKLFFGSGTQLSVL.

The rearrangement joins TRBV7-2 to TRBJ2-2; tentatively, D is TRBD1 (6 bases). The CDR3 spans 18 residues. V dropped 5 bases and J dropped 0 bases, with 19 bases sitting between them. Germline V gives CDR1 SGHTA, CDR2 FQGNSA. The CDR3 region is CASSPPRWDTANTGELFF. The DNA of the CDR3 is TGTGCCAGCAGCCCCCCTCGGTGGGACACCGCGAACACCGGGGAGCTGTTTTTT. Complete variable domain (other parts from reference TRBV7-2 and TRBJ2-2): GAGVSQSPSNKVTEKGKDVELRCDPISGHTALYWYRQSLGQGLEFLIYFQGNSAPDKSGLPSDRFSAERTGGSVSTLTIQRTQQEDSAVYLCASSPPRWDTANTGELFFGEGSRLTVL.

The chain has TRBV6-5 and TRBJ2-5; 9 bases match TRBD2. Germline V gene data show CDR1 as MNHEY and CDR2 as SVGAGI. The V gene end was trimmed by 7 bases and the J gene end by 3 bases; junction bases not matched to a gene: 6. The CDR3 consists of 14 residues. CDR3 amino acids: CASNGGRDKETQYF. The CDR3 nucleotides read TGTGCCAGCAATGGCGGGAGGGACAAAGAGACCCAGTACTTC.

The genes are TRBV12-2 and TRBJ1-5; TRBD1, the table's D call, lacks a check against the DNA. TRBV12-2 is a documented pseudogene. The CDR3 runs 19 residues. The CDR3 coding sequence is TGTGCAAGTCGCTTAGCTGGGACAGGGGAGATTACCACTAATCAGCCCCAGCATTTT. This sequence encodes CASRLAGTGEITTNQPQHF.

This clone was recorded a few times. CDR3 protein: CASLKSSLTLSEQYF. The CDR3 DNA is TGTGCCAGCCTCAAGTCGAGCCTTACCTTAAGCGAGCAGTACTTC. The chain employs TRBV27 and TRBJ2-7, with D unresolved. Germline CDR1 and CDR2: MNHEY and SMNVEV (reference sequence). V was pared by 8 bases and J by 6 bases, with 23 bases between. The CDR3 is 15 amino acids.

The V and J genes are TRBV9 and TRBJ1-6; D possibly corresponds to TRBD1 (5 bases). V was pared by 6 bases and J by 8 bases, with 18 bases between. This CDR3 spans 15 amino acids. Germline CDR1 and CDR2: SGDLS and YYNGEE. CDR3 loop: CASTADSGIDSPLHF. Written as DNA, the CDR3 is TGTGCCAGCACCGCGGACTCAGGGATAGATTCACCCCTCCACTTT.

The V and J genes are TRBV10-3 and TRBJ1-4; D is unresolved. CDR1 is ENHRY and CDR2 is SYGVKD in the germline V gene. The CDR3 consists of 12 residues. V lost 2 bases and J lost 3, with 1 base in between. CDR3 nucleotides: TGTGCCATCAGTGAGCCTAATGAAAAACTGTTTTTT. Translating gives CAISEPNEKLFF.

This CDR3 is CASARGTGVNYGYTF. DNA for the CDR3: TGTGCCAGCGCACGAGGGACAGGGGTTAACTATGGCTACACCTTC. V is TRBV27 and J is TRBJ1-2, with TRBD1 identical over 10 bases. Trimming took 8 bases from V and 1 from J; bases not matched to a gene: 7. Per germline, CDR1 MNHEY and CDR2 SMNVEV (reference sequence). The CDR3 sequence is 15 residues long.

This clone appeared a single time. V and J are TRBV7-9 and TRBJ1-3; D ambiguous. V dropped 1 base and J dropped 6 bases, with 7 bases sitting between them. Looked up from germline, CDR1 is SEHNR and CDR2 is FQNEAQ (reference sequence). The CDR3 is 13 amino acids. The CDR3 DNA reads as TGTGCCAGCAGCTTAGGGGCCCCAAACACCATATATTTT. Amino acid sequence: CASSLGAPNTIYF. The full variable domain, its missing parts supplied by reference TRBV7-9 and TRBJ1-3, is DTGVSQNPRHKITKRGQNVTFRCDPISEHNRLYWYRQTLGQGPEFLTYFQNEAQLEKSRLLSDRFSAERPKGSFSTLEIQRTEQGDSAMYLCASSLGAPNTIYFGEGSWLTVV.

CDR3 in amino acids: CASSSGVTGELFF. DNA of the CDR3: TGTGCCAGCAGCTCGGGGGTCACCGGGGAGCTGTTTTTT. V is TRBV7-2 and J is TRBJ2-2, with a weak D call TRBD2 (6 bases). This CDR3 is built from 13 residues. The germline V gene has CDR1 SGHTA and CDR2 FQGNSA. V dropped 4 bases and J dropped 4 bases, with 7 bases sitting between them.

The V and J genes are TRBV5-1 and TRBJ2-7; D is ambiguous. This CDR3 has 14 residues. Trimming removed 0 bases at V and 2 bases at J, with 9 bases between. The germline CDR1 and CDR2 sequences are SGHRS and YFSETQ. In DNA, the CDR3 is TGCGCCAGCAGCTTGGATAGCTTTACCTACGAGCAGTACGTC. Amino acid sequence: CASSLDSFTYEQYV.

The V and J genes are TRBV7-8 and TRBJ1-2; D is perhaps TRBD1 (6 bases). The CDR3 is made up of 14 amino acids. The germline CDR1 and CDR2 sequences are SGHVS and FQNEAQ. Trimming stripped 1 base from V and 3 bases from J, with 9 bases between. The CDR3 loop is CASSLGSGDYGYTF. The CDR3, as DNA: TGTGCCAGCAGCTTAGGGTCAGGGGACTATGGCTACACCTTC.

V gene TRBV28 combines with J gene TRBJ2-7, with TRBD1 identical over 8 bases. There are 14 residues in the CDR3. CDR1 is MDHEN, CDR2 SYDVKM, per germline. V lost 7 bases and J lost 11; bases outside the gene matches: 16. In nucleotides, the CDR3 is TGTGCCAGCACCTCCGGACAGGGAGTTCTGATTGAGTACTTC. It encodes CASTSGQGVLIEYF.

The genes are TRBV19 and TRBJ2-4, with D possibly TRBD2 on 5 matching bases. This CDR3 spans 15 amino acids. V gave up 4 bases and J gave up 0 bases, with 10 bases separating them. Germline V gene lookup returns CDR1 LNHDA and CDR2 SQIVND (reference sequence). The DNA of the CDR3 is TGTGCCAGTAGTAGGGAGCCCCTAGCCAAAAACATTCAGTACTTC. It encodes CASSREPLAKNIQYF. The full variable domain, with the rest looked up from reference TRBV19 and TRBJ2-4, is DGGITQSPKYLFRKEGQNVTLSCEQNLNHDAMYWYRQDPGQGLRLIYYSQIVNDFQKGDIAEGYSVSREKKESFPLTVTSAQKNPTAFYLCASSREPLAKNIQYFGAGTRLSVL.

V is TRBV4-1 and J is TRBJ2-7; D possibly corresponds to TRBD1 (6 bases). V was shortened by 0 bases and J by 5 bases, with 14 bases between the two germline ends. The length of the CDR3 is 15 residues. CDR1 and CDR2 from the germline V gene are MGHRA and YSYEKL. The CDR3 region has the DNA TGCGCCAGCAGCCAAGATTTTCCGACAGGCCACGAGCAGTACTTC. This encodes CASSQDFPTGHEQYF.